This passage covers 24 T cell receptor beta chains from one sample sequenced in a study of blood T cell repertoires in COVID-19. Only in-frame clones appear in the TCRdb table, and some are missing; sequencing was by immunoSEQ multiplex PCR. The data show 300,000 or so clones, around nine tenths seen once. Sequencing used PBMCs or T cells enriched from blood (not recorded which). The receptors were gathered from a woman aged 45-59 years who had been exposed to COVID-19.

The chain employs TRBV29-1 and TRBJ1-1; 9 bases line up with TRBD1. The CDR3 is 14 residues long. CDR1 and CDR2 from the germline V gene are SQVTM and ANQGSEA. The junction had 15 bases not matched to a gene; V was cut back by 6 bases and J by 10 bases. The CDR3 reads CSVASGTGRIGAFF. The CDR3, as DNA: TGCAGCGTAGCTTCCGGGACAGGGAGGATCGGAGCTTTCTTT.

The V and J genes are TRBV19 and TRBJ2-5, with 7 nucleotides matching TRBD1. This CDR3 comprises 14 residues. Germline V gives CDR1 LNHDA, CDR2 SQIVND (reference sequence). Trimming cost V 3 bases and J 5 bases; bases outside gene matches: 6. The CDR3 sequence is CASSMEGGRETQYF. The CDR3 region has the DNA TGTGCCAGTAGTATGGAAGGGGGCCGGGAGACCCAGTACTTC.

This CDR3 reads CASIGPSGNNSPLHF. The CDR3 DNA reads as TGTGCCAGCATAGGTCCTTCAGGGAATAATTCACCCCTCCACTTT. The chain couples TRBV25-1 to TRBJ1-6, with a possible D match to TRBD1 (5 bases). From germline, CDR1 is MGHDK and CDR2 SYGVNS. The CDR3 has 15 amino acids. The V end was cut by 7 bases, the J end by 5 bases, with 15 bases between.

This clone occurred once. This sequence joins TRBV19 and TRBJ2-3, with 11 nucleotides matching TRBD2. The germline CDR1 and CDR2 sequences are LNHDA and SQIVND (reference sequence). The J segment lost 5 bases and the V segment lost 6 bases, leaving 7 bases of the junction unmatched. The CDR3 is 15 residues long. CDR3 sequence: CASSERGTSGDTQYF. The CDR3 DNA reads TGTGCCAGTAGCGAACGGGGGACTAGCGGAGATACGCAGTATTTT.

The V gene is TRBV3-1 (or the pseudogene TRBV3-2), the J gene TRBJ1-3; D is ambiguous. Trimming shortened V by 0 bases and J by 0 bases, and 15 bases separated the two germline ends. The CDR3 loop spans 18 amino acids. In germline, CDR1 is LGHDT, CDR2 YNNKEL (reference sequence). CDR3 in amino acids: CASSQERPGLTSGNTIYF. The DNA of the CDR3 is TGTGCCAGCAGCCAAGAAAGGCCCGGGTTGACCTCTGGAAACACCATATATTTT.

This chain links TRBV5-1 with TRBJ2-1; D possibly corresponds to TRBD1 (6 bases). The germline V gene has CDR1 SGHRS and CDR2 YFSETQ. V lost 0 bases to trimming and J lost 6 bases, with 10 bases between them. The CDR3 sequence is 14 residues long. CDR3 nucleotides: TGCGCCAGCAGCTTGGCTCAGGGGTCCAATGAGCAGTTCTTC. Amino acids: CASSLAQGSNEQFF. Supplemented by reference TRBV5-1 and TRBJ2-1, the full variable domain reads KAGVTQTPRYLIKTRGQQVTLSCSPISGHRSVSWYQQTPGQGLQFLFEYFSETQRNKGNFPGRFSGRQFSNSRSEMNVSTLELGDSALYLCASSLAQGSNEQFFGPGTRLTVL.

This clone was recorded once. This chain connects TRBV18 to TRBJ2-7; the match to TRBD1 covers 7 bases. This CDR3 has 17 residues. Trimming at V came to 0 bases and at J to 2 bases, leaving 10 bases not matched to a gene. The V gene's germline CDR1 is KGHSH and CDR2 LQKENI. CDR3 sequence (DNA): TGTGCCAGCTCACCACCGGCCCCGGGACAGCGAGCCTACGAGCAGTACTTC. It encodes CASSPPAPGQRAYEQYF.

The rearrangement uses TRBV28 and TRBJ2-5; perhaps TRBD1 as D (6 bases). The CDR3 totals 16 residues. Germline assignment: CDR1 MDHEN and CDR2 SYDVKM. The ends were cut back, 1 base at V and 5 bases at J, with 17 bases in the middle. CDR3 protein: CASSLSSRGIMETQYF. CDR3 sequence (DNA): TGTGCCAGCAGTTTATCATCCAGGGGTATAATGGAGACCCAGTACTTC.

This chain connects TRBV3-1 (or the pseudogene TRBV3-2) to TRBJ1-2; 7 bases are a match to TRBD1. V was pared by 3 bases and J by 7 bases, with 8 bases of the junction left unmatched. The CDR3 has 14 amino acids. Germline CDR1 and CDR2: LGHDT and YNNKEL (reference sequence). The DNA for the CDR3 is TGTGCCAGCAGCCAGCTACAGGGGTCGGGTGGCTACACCTTC. Its protein product is CASSQLQGSGGYTF.

This sequence joins TRBV19 and TRBJ1-5; no clear D gene. The CDR3 is 16 residues long. The ends were cut back, 3 bases at V and 0 bases at J, with 12 bases in the middle. Germline values: CDR1 LNHDA, CDR2 SQIVND (reference sequence). The CDR3 here is CASSILMAVSNQPQHF. As DNA, the CDR3 is TGTGCCAGTAGTATCCTAATGGCGGTTAGCAATCAGCCCCAGCATTTT. Combining the CDR3 with reference TRBV19 and TRBJ1-5 gives the whole variable domain DGGITQSPKYLFRKEGQNVTLSCEQNLNHDAMYWYRQDPGQGLRLIYYSQIVNDFQKGDIAEGYSVSREKKESFPLTVTSAQKNPTAFYLCASSILMAVSNQPQHFGDGTRLSIL.

The rearrangement joins TRBV14 to TRBJ1-3, with 7 bases aligning to TRBD1. CDR1 and CDR2 from the germline V gene are SGHDN and FVKESK. There are 16 residues in the CDR3. V was clipped by 0 bases and J by 4 bases; unmatched bases: 6. The CDR3 nucleotides read TGTGCCAGCAGCCAAGATCGTCAGGGGGTAGGAAACACCATATATTTT. It codes for CASSQDRQGVGNTIYF.

The chain recombines TRBV19 with TRBJ1-5; D is possibly TRBD1 (5 bases). The CDR3 loop spans 14 amino acids. The V and J ends lost 4 bases and 9 bases respectively, with 16 bases between them. Germline-derived CDR1 and CDR2 are LNHDA and SQIVND (reference sequence). Written as DNA, the CDR3 is TGTGCCAGTAGTACCGACAGCGTGCAAGGGCCCCAGCATTTT. Translation gives CASSTDSVQGPQHF.

This sequence joins TRBV27 and TRBJ1-3, with 10 positions matching TRBD1. The trim removed 6 bases at V and 3 bases at J, leaving 5 bases unmatched. Germline V gene lookup returns CDR1 MNHEY and CDR2 SMNVEV (reference sequence). The CDR3 runs to 15 residues. In DNA, the CDR3 is TGTGCCAGCAGCCACCGGACAGGGGGTGGAAACACCATATATTTT. It translates to CASSHRTGGGNTIYF.

The CDR3 nucleotides are TGTGCCTGGAGTTCCGGCGGGAAGGAAAAACTGTTTTTT. Amino acids: CAWSSGGKEKLFF. The rearrangement joins TRBV30 to TRBJ1-4; D unresolved. Germline loops: CDR1 GTSNPN, CDR2 SVGIG (reference sequence). Trimming left V 2 bases short and J 8 bases short, with 12 bases between. This CDR3 is 13 amino acids long.

This chain joins TRBV28 and TRBJ1-6; 7 nucleotides match TRBD1. Trimming cost V 4 bases and J 6 bases; bases outside gene matches: 3. Germline V lookup: CDR1 MDHEN, CDR2 SYDVKM. This CDR3 has 14 amino acids. As DNA, the CDR3 is TGTGCCAGCAGTTCTGGACAGGCTAATTCACCCCTCCACTTT. Translated: CASSSGQANSPLHF.

The CDR3 nucleotides read TGCGCCAGCAGGAAGGGGGCGGGTCAGCCCCAGCATTTT. Protein: CASRKGAGQPQHF. The gene calls are TRBV4-1 and TRBJ1-5; 7 nucleotides agree with TRBD1. Germline loops: CDR1 MGHRA, CDR2 YSYEKL. This CDR3 is built from 13 residues. V shed 6 bases and J 6 bases; nucleotides not matched to a gene: 5.

This rearrangement joins TRBV7-9 to TRBJ2-3, with 7 nucleotides matching TRBD1. The J segment lost 2 bases and the V segment lost 6 bases, leaving 2 bases of the junction unmatched. This CDR3 contains 13 residues. Germline lookup yields CDR1 SEHNR and CDR2 FQNEAQ (reference sequence). The CDR3, as DNA: TGTGCCAGCAGGGACAGGTTCACAGATACGCAGTATTTT. Protein product: CASRDRFTDTQYF.

The CDR3 DNA sequence: TGTGCCAGTACCCATTTCGGGCGGGACACAGATACGCAGTATTTT. It specifies CASTHFGRDTDTQYF. The chain employs TRBV19 and TRBJ2-3; a possible D gene is TRBD2 (6 bases). Germline-derived CDR1 and CDR2 are LNHDA and SQIVND (reference sequence). V was cut by 7 bases and J by 2 bases, with 16 bases left in between. This CDR3 spans 15 amino acids.

This sequence joins TRBV5-1 and TRBJ1-1; TRBD1 might be the D (5 bases). CDR1 and CDR2 from the germline V gene are SGHRS and YFSETQ. This CDR3 spans 15 amino acids. Trimming cost V 7 bases and J 0 bases, with 16 bases left between them. CDR3 DNA: TGCGCCAGCCATGGGGGGGATCCAGTGAACACTGAAGCTTTCTTT. Protein: CASHGGDPVNTEAFF.

This chain connects TRBV3-1 (or the pseudogene TRBV3-2) to TRBJ2-1; 13 bases match TRBD2. V was clipped by 4 bases and J by 2 bases; unmatched bases: 5. Germline V gene sequence: CDR1 LGHDT, CDR2 YNNKEL (reference sequence). The CDR3 sequence is 17 residues long. CDR3: CASSLSLAGGTYNEQFF. The CDR3 nucleotides are TGTGCCAGCAGCCTCTCACTAGCGGGGGGGACCTACAATGAGCAGTTCTTC.

The chain links TRBV5-5 to TRBJ2-2; 13 nucleotides align to TRBD2. V was clipped by 2 bases and J by 5 bases; unmatched bases: 3. The CDR3 length is 16 residues. Germline V gene data show CDR1 as SGHKS and CDR2 as YYEKEE (reference sequence). The CDR3 coding sequence is TGTGCCAGCAGCTTAGGGACTAGCGGGGTAACCGGGGAGCTGTTTTTT. It specifies CASSLGTSGVTGELFF.

The chain recombines TRBV30 with TRBJ1-2; TRBD1 matches 11 bases. Per the germline V gene, CDR1 is GTSNPN and CDR2 is SVGIG (reference sequence). The V gene end was trimmed by 4 bases and the J gene end by 3 bases; junction bases not matched to a gene: 10. The CDR3 totals 16 residues. CDR3 loop: CAWNRPGQGDHYGYTF. CDR3 coding DNA: TGTGCCTGGAACCGCCCGGGACAGGGGGATCACTATGGCTACACCTTC.

V usage is TRBV6-5 and J usage is TRBJ1-4; 8 bases line up with TRBD1. V gave up 4 bases and J gave up 7 bases; unmatched junction bases: 11. The CDR3 consists of 16 residues. Germline V lookup: CDR1 MNHEY, CDR2 SVGAGI. The chain's CDR3 is CASSSHRGRQGEKLFF. CDR3 nucleotides: TGTGCCAGCAGTTCGCACAGGGGGAGGCAAGGTGAAAAACTGTTTTTT.

V usage is TRBV5-6 and J usage is TRBJ1-6; D not certain. Trimming stripped 4 bases from V and 7 bases from J, with 9 bases between. The CDR3 extends over 13 amino acids. Germline V gives CDR1 SGHDT, CDR2 YYEEEE. Written as DNA, the CDR3 is TGTGCCAGCAGCGCGTTAGAGAATTCACCCCTCCACTTT. This gives the protein CASSALENSPLHF.